Each of the 15 T cell receptor beta chains below was sequenced from the same sample in a study of spatial heterogeneity in lung cancer. TCRdb passed the 5' RACE reads through MiXCR, listing each CDR3 protein once. This sample has over 45,000 distinct CDR3 sequences; roughly 12% occur once, and the top ten carry 32%. Time point of the sample: blood at routine non-recurrence follow-up after resection. Sequencing was performed on PBMCs, taken at follow-up. The receptors come from a male donor with early-stage non-small cell lung cancer.

This clonotype was recorded only once. V usage is TRBV5-1 and J usage is TRBJ1-1; unclear D gene. This CDR3 is 13 amino acids long. In germline, CDR1 is SGHRS, CDR2 YFSETQ. With 5 bases removed from V and 2 bases from J, the gap between germline ends came to 10 bases. The CDR3 loop reads CASRPSENTEAFF. CDR3 in DNA: TGCGCCAGCAGGCCTTCAGAAAACACTGAAGCTTTCTTT. The full variable domain, with the rest looked up from reference TRBV5-1 and TRBJ1-1, is KAGVTQTPRYLIKTRGQQVTLSCSPISGHRSVSWYQQTPGQGLQFLFEYFSETQRNKGNFPGRFSGRQFSNSRSEMNVSTLELGDSALYLCASRPSENTEAFFGQGTRLTVV.

The V and J genes are TRBV7-3 and TRBJ2-1; no firm D call. CDR1 is SGHTA, CDR2 FQGTGA, per germline. V dropped 2 bases and J dropped 0 bases, with 11 bases sitting between them. This CDR3 is 16 amino acids long. The CDR3 DNA sequence: TGTGCCAGCAGCTTATCTAAGGCTAGCTCCTACAATGAGCAGTTCTTC. Encoded protein: CASSLSKASSYNEQFF.

CDR3 in DNA: TGTGCCAGCAGTCGAGGGCTAAGGGATACGCAGTATTTT. It yields the protein CASSRGLRDTQYF. The chain is built from TRBV27 and TRBJ2-3, with D maybe TRBD2 (5 bases). The CDR3 totals 13 residues. V was trimmed by 5 bases and J by 6 bases, leaving 12 bases between them. CDR1 and CDR2 (germline): MNHEY, SMNVEV (reference sequence).

This chain connects TRBV18 to TRBJ1-1; no clear D gene. With 6 bases removed from V and 8 bases from J, the gap between germline ends came to 16 bases. In germline, CDR1 is KGHSH, CDR2 LQKENI. This CDR3 spans 13 amino acids. The CDR3 reads CASSANRGQEAFF. The CDR3 DNA reads TGTGCCAGCTCCGCAAACCGAGGGCAGGAAGCTTTCTTT.

This clonotype has ten or more counts. The chain has TRBV29-1 and TRBJ2-3; D call uncertain. The germline V and J ends were trimmed by 3 bases and 7 bases, with 11 bases remaining between them. Per the germline V gene, CDR1 is SQVTM and CDR2 is ANQGSEA. This CDR3 comprises 12 residues. CDR3 sequence reads: CSVDSGQNTQYF. DNA for the CDR3: TGCAGCGTTGACAGTGGGCAGAATACGCAGTATTTT.

This clonotype was seen many times. The V and J genes are TRBV3-1 and TRBJ2-5, with 11 nucleotides matching TRBD2. The V and J ends lost 0 bases and 5 bases, in that order; junction bases with no gene match: 5. Germline CDR1 reads LGHDT; CDR2 reads YNNKEL (reference sequence). The CDR3 covers 16 residues. The CDR3 DNA sequence: TGTGCCAGCAGCCAAGATAAAAGGACTAGCGGGGAGACCCAGTACTTC. Residues: CASSQDKRTSGETQYF.

This clonotype was observed many times. V usage is TRBV6-2 or TRBV6-3 and J usage is TRBJ1-1; D gene uncertain. Trimming stripped 2 bases from V and 4 bases from J, with 17 bases between. Germline lookup yields CDR1 MNHEY and CDR2 SVGEGT. The CDR3 contains 16 residues. The CDR3 loop reads CASSYGVSTRSTEAFF. CDR3 sequence (DNA): TGTGCCAGCAGTTACGGAGTGTCCACGAGGAGCACTGAAGCTTTCTTT.

This clonotype was seen many times. The J gene is TRBJ1-3, the V gene TRBV20-1; D is unresolved. The CDR3 consists of 12 residues. Germline lookup yields CDR1 DFQATT and CDR2 SNEGSKA (reference sequence). Trimming pared 3 bases from V and 0 bases from J, leaving 3 bases between. The CDR3: CSASHSGNTIYF. The CDR3 DNA reads as TGCAGTGCTAGTCACTCTGGAAACACCATATATTTT.

This chain links TRBV6-6 with TRBJ2-5; 7 bases are a match to TRBD1. In germline, CDR1 is MNHNY, CDR2 SVGAGI (reference sequence). CDR3 size: 15 residues. V lost 4 bases and J lost 0; bases outside the gene matches: 5. CDR3 nucleotide sequence: TGTGCCAGCAGTTCCGGGACAGCGAACCAAGAGACCCAGTACTTC. This codes for CASSSGTANQETQYF.

V gene TRBV12-3 or TRBV12-4 combines with J gene TRBJ2-7, with D perhaps TRBD2 (6 bases). The CDR3 is made up of 14 amino acids. The ends were cut back, 3 bases at V and 7 bases at J, with 16 bases in the middle. CDR3 residues: CASSFGQGLMEQYF. In DNA form, the CDR3 reads TGTGCCAGCAGTTTCGGTCAGGGACTGATGGAGCAGTACTTC.

V and J are TRBV30 and TRBJ2-3; D not certain. The V end lost 0 bases, the J end lost 1 base, and 11 bases lay between the germline ends. CDR1 and CDR2 from the germline V gene are GTSNPN and SVGIG (reference sequence). This CDR3 is 15 amino acids long. The CDR3 reads CAWSVDVVGTDTQYF. For the CDR3, the DNA is TGTGCCTGGAGTGTTGACGTAGTTGGCACAGATACGCAGTATTTT.

This clonotype has a handful of counts. The genes are TRBV7-8 and TRBJ2-2; 12 positions agree with TRBD2. This CDR3 is built from 18 residues. Per the germline V gene, CDR1 is SGHVS and CDR2 is FQNEAQ. The V segment lost 0 bases and the J segment 6 bases; nucleotides outside the gene matches: 8. This CDR3 reads CASSLAPWLAGGAGELFF. For the CDR3, the DNA is TGTGCCAGCAGCTTAGCGCCCTGGCTAGCGGGAGGGGCCGGGGAGCTGTTTTTT.

There are many counts of this clonotype. The J gene is TRBJ2-5, the V gene TRBV7-6; 13 bases map to TRBD2. The CDR3 consists of 17 residues. Germline trimming cut 2 bases from V and 5 bases from J; bases unmatched to any gene: 8. Looked up from germline, CDR1 is SGHVS and CDR2 is FNYEAQ. The CDR3: CASSLPTSGGARETQYF. The CDR3 DNA reads TGTGCCAGCAGCTTACCAACTAGCGGGGGGGCCAGGGAGACCCAGTACTTC. Full variable domain (missing parts from reference TRBV7-6 and TRBJ2-5): GAGVSQSPRYKVTKRGQDVALRCDPISGHVSLYWYRQALGQGPEFLTYFNYEAQQDKSGLPNDRFSAERPEGSISTLTIQRTEQRDSAMYRCASSLPTSGGARETQYFGPGTRLLVL.

This clonotype was counted only a few times. The genes are TRBV6-6 and TRBJ1-2, with D possibly being TRBD1 (6 bases). The CDR3 has 13 amino acids. Germline assignment: CDR1 MNHNY and CDR2 SVGAGI (reference sequence). Trimming took off 5 bases at V and 6 bases at J, with 13 bases between the two ends. The CDR3 protein is CASSDWGRDGYTF. The CDR3 coding sequence is TGTGCCAGCAGTGATTGGGGGCGGGATGGCTACACCTTC.

This clonotype was detected many times. The chain links TRBV27 to TRBJ1-4; the match to TRBD1 covers 9 bases. This CDR3 is 15 amino acids long. Germline V gives CDR1 MNHEY, CDR2 SMNVEV (reference sequence). Trimming cost V 5 bases and J 4 bases; bases outside gene matches: 5. CDR3 amino acids: CASSSGQGNNEKLFF. CDR3 sequence (DNA): TGTGCCAGCAGTAGTGGACAGGGGAATAATGAAAAACTGTTTTTT.